This T cell receptor beta chain was documented in a study of cytomegalovirus exposure and HLA in healthy donors. The CDR3 contains 15 residues. With 4 bases removed from V and 5 bases from J, the gap between germline ends came to 18 bases. Germline V CDR1 and CDR2: MGHDK, SYGVNS. With 60 Vbeta and 13 Jbeta primers, the PCR was carried out. TCRdb's copy holds only in-frame clones and misses some; the assay was immunoSEQ multiplex PCR. The data contain about 59,000 clones, roughly 83% of them singletons. The receptor's source is a human donor in good health. Sequenced input: PBMCs. The chain is built from TRBV25-1 and TRBJ2-7; a possible D gene is TRBD1 (8 bases). This chain's CDR3 is CASSVGGDRTNEQYF. Written as DNA, the CDR3 is TGTGCCAGCAGTGTGGGAGGGGACAGGACCAACGAGCAGTACTTC.